A single sample gave rise to the 10 T cell receptor beta chains below, sequenced in a study of STAT3 mutations in large granular lymphocyte leukemia. Overall study results and limits: In T-cell large granular lymphocyte leukemia, about half of patients showed multiple immunodominant subclonotypes.

TCRdb's copy holds only in-frame clones and misses some; the assay was immunoSEQ multiplex PCR. The sample shows just over 1,000 clones, around three fifths of them seen only once. These receptors have no known antigen. Material: PBMCs. The receptors here all came from a human donor with T large granular lymphocyte leukemia. Some clones in this sample may be carry-over from other donors' samples.

This clone was detected a few times. The chain recombines TRBV28 with TRBJ2-7, with 7 bases lining up with TRBD1. The CDR3 contains 14 residues. CDR1 and CDR2 from the germline V gene are MDHEN and SYDVKM. V lost 3 bases and J lost 3; bases outside the gene matches: 5. The CDR3 DNA reads TGTGCCAGCAGTTTGAGGGGGCCCTACTACGAGCAGTACTTC. It codes for CASSLRGPYYEQYF.

The genes are TRBV30 and TRBJ1-1; no reliable D call. Trimming left V 2 bases short and J 4 bases short, with 5 bases between. CDR3 size: 11 residues. Germline lookup yields CDR1 GTSNPN and CDR2 SVGIG (reference sequence). The CDR3 reads CAWSFGTEAFF. Here the CDR3 DNA reads TGTGCCTGGAGTTTCGGCACTGAAGCTTTCTTT.

The chain is built from TRBV5-1 and TRBJ2-7, with D uncertain. Trimming pared 4 bases from V and 0 bases from J, leaving 14 bases between. The CDR3 covers 15 residues. Germline CDR1 is SGHRS and CDR2 is YFSETQ. The CDR3: CASSTGGSNSYEQYF. CDR3 nucleotide sequence: TGCGCCAGCAGCACGGGTGGATCAAACTCCTACGAGCAGTACTTC.

This clone has just one count. The chain couples TRBV5-1 to TRBJ2-1, with a weak D call TRBD1 (6 bases). This CDR3 spans 14 amino acids. The V and J ends lost 1 base and 8 bases respectively, with 13 bases between them. The germline V gene encodes CDR1 SGHRS and CDR2 YFSETQ. CDR3 loop: CASSLQGQTDEQFF. The CDR3 DNA sequence: TGCGCCAGCAGCTTGCAGGGGCAAACCGATGAGCAGTTCTTC.

The CDR3 loop is CATSTRTSGYGYTF. The DNA for the CDR3 is TGTGCCACCAGCACCAGGACCAGCGGCTATGGCTACACCTTC. V usage is TRBV15 and J usage is TRBJ1-2; D call uncertain. The CDR3 runs to 14 residues. The germline V and J ends were trimmed by 4 bases and 4 bases, with 13 bases remaining between them. The germline gives CDR1 LNHNV, CDR2 YYDKDF (reference sequence).

The sample holds a few counts of this clone. This chain connects TRBV6-6 to TRBJ2-3; TRBD1 agrees at 8 bases. CDR1 and CDR2 from the germline V gene are MNHNY and SVGAGI (reference sequence). V dropped 6 bases and J dropped 1; count of bases not matched to a gene: 6. The CDR3 is 15 amino acids. CDR3 sequence: CASSLGQGRTDTQYF. In DNA form, the CDR3 reads TGTGCCAGCAGCCTCGGACAGGGTCGCACAGATACGCAGTATTTT.

J is TRBJ1-5 and V is TRBV29-1, with D tentatively TRBD1 (5 bases). The V gene's germline CDR1 is SQVTM and CDR2 ANQGSEA. The CDR3 is made up of 12 amino acids. V lost 6 bases, J lost 5 bases, and 11 bases lay in between. The CDR3 bases are TGCAGCGTGGGGGAAAGGGATCAGCCCCAGCATTTT. Amino acid sequence: CSVGERDQPQHF. The whole variable domain, remainder taken from reference TRBV29-1 and TRBJ1-5, is SAVISQKPSRDICQRGTSLTIQCQVDSQVTMMFWYRQQPGQSLTLIATANQGSEATYESGFVIDKFPISRPNLTFSTLTVSNMSPEDSSIYLCSVGERDQPQHFGDGTRLSIL.

The gene calls are TRBV7-2 and TRBJ2-7, with 9 bases identical to TRBD1. The germline V gene encodes CDR1 SGHTA and CDR2 FQGNSA. The CDR3 has 15 amino acids. After removal of 5 bases from V and 2 bases from J, the junction contained 7 bases not matched to a gene. The CDR3 region is CASSPAGQGAYEQYF. The CDR3 region has the DNA TGTGCCAGCAGCCCAGCGGGACAGGGTGCCTACGAGCAGTACTTC.

The gene calls are TRBV1 and TRBJ2-1; the tabulated D call, TRBD2, remains unverified against the DNA. TRBV1 is a known pseudogene. The CDR3 has 16 amino acids. In DNA, the CDR3 is TGCACCAGCAGCCTAGGGACTAGCGGCACCTACAATGAGCAGTTCTTC. As protein: CTSSLGTSGTYNEQFF.

The chain has TRBV4-3 and TRBJ2-1, with D possibly being TRBD1 or TRBD2 (5 bases each). V was trimmed by 4 bases and J by 1 base, leaving 17 bases between them. CDR1 LGHNA and CDR2 YSLEER come from the germline V gene. The CDR3 covers 17 residues. CDR3 in amino acids: CASSLKTRGPSYNEQFF. In DNA form, the CDR3 reads TGCGCCAGCAGCCTAAAGACGAGGGGACCTTCCTACAATGAGCAGTTCTTC.